Many counts were recorded for the clone carrying this T cell receptor beta chain. The data were taken from a study of HIV-infected children after antiretroviral therapy interruption. A 3' RACE protocol on RNA, with unique molecular identifiers, produced the TCR library. TCRdb recomputed calls from the 3' RACE reads with MiXCR, one row per CDR3 protein. The repertoire holds about 50,000 distinct CDR3 sequences, 4.3% seen once, with roughly 0.7% in the top ten. Per germline, CDR1 MNHNS and CDR2 SASEGT. This CDR3 spans 14 amino acids. Trimming pared 3 bases from V and 2 bases from J, leaving 10 bases between. The treatment was: PENTA 11 planned treatment interruption arm or continuous ART arm.

This clonotype was obtained from a pool of human donors with HIV. This chain joins TRBV6-1 and TRBJ1-1; TRBD1 is a possible D gene (6 bases). Sequenced here: CD45RA+ CD4+ T cells from PBMCs, pooled from several time points, sampled from a donor given antiretroviral therapy, either interrupted or continuous. As to subset: naive CD4+ CD45RA+ CD45RO- T cells. Here the CDR3 DNA reads TGTGCCAGCAGTGAGGGACACCCAAACACTGAAGCTTTCTTT. Translating gives CASSEGHPNTEAFF.